One and the same sample provided the 10 T cell receptor beta chains below, sequenced in a study of blood T cells in healthy people across ages. Together with a sample-barcoded 5' primer, a J-beta primer mix was included in a second PCR lasting about 6 to 12 cycles. TCRdb analysed the 5' RACE reads with MiXCR anew, one entry per CDR3 protein. This sample has about 1.6 million distinct CDR3 sequences; about 35% occur once, and the top ten carry 11%. Sequences were obtained from blood. The origin of the receptors is a woman in her thirties in good health.

This chain uses TRBV7-8 with TRBJ2-1; D remains unclear. The germline gives CDR1 SGHVS, CDR2 FQNEAQ. This CDR3 comprises 15 residues. V lost 6 bases and J 3 bases, leaving 15 bases between the germline ends. CDR3 coding DNA: TGTGCCAGCAGTCGTCAAGTGGGGATCTACAATGAGCAGTTCTTC. Its translation: CASSRQVGIYNEQFF.

Notes on this clonotype: The junction does not match germline at one end; this may be a read error. This rearrangement joins TRBV29-1 to TRBJ1-2; D remains unclear. The CDR3 sequence is 12 residues long. Germline values: CDR1 SQVTM, CDR2 ANQGSEA. CDR3 nucleotide sequence: TGCAGCGTTGGACCCGGGATTTATGACTACACCTTC. As protein: CSVGPGIYDYTF.

The rearrangement joins TRBV5-1 to TRBJ1-1; tentatively, D is TRBD1 (5 bases). CDR3 length equals 14 residues. The germline V gene has CDR1 SGHRS and CDR2 YFSETQ. Trimming left V 6 bases short and J 5 bases short, with 17 bases between. CDR3 coding DNA: TGCGCCAGCACTATGGGAGGGGTAAAAACTGAAGCTTTCTTT. It translates to CASTMGGVKTEAFF.

The rearrangement joins TRBV20-1 to TRBJ2-5; D gene unclear. V lost 0 bases and J lost 3, with 14 bases in between. Germline V gene sequence: CDR1 DFQATT, CDR2 SNEGSKA (reference sequence). The CDR3 has 15 residues. In DNA, the CDR3 is TGCAGTGCTAGAGATAGTGGATACCTCAAAGAGACCCAGTACTTC. Translating gives CSARDSGYLKETQYF.

There are a few counts of this clonotype. The V call is TRBV6-4, the J call TRBJ1-5; a weak D match, TRBD1 (5 bases). V lost 2 bases and J 8 bases, leaving 22 bases between the germline ends. From germline, CDR1 is MRHNA and CDR2 SNTAGT. The CDR3 spans 17 residues. CDR3 loop: CASSDASPGLRSEPQHF. The CDR3 DNA follows: TGTGCCAGCAGTGACGCATCACCGGGACTCAGGTCGGAGCCCCAGCATTTT.

V and J are TRBV4-2 and TRBJ1-1; D gene ambiguous. The CDR3 is 16 amino acids. CDR1 and CDR2 (germline): LGHNA, YNFKEQ. Between the trimmed V and J ends, which lost 2 bases and 1 base, there was a span of 14 bases. Here the CDR3 reads CASSQSSLVSNTEAFF. The DNA of the CDR3 is TGTGCCAGCAGCCAATCGTCTTTGGTCTCGAACACTGAAGCTTTCTTT.

The genes are TRBV20-1 and TRBJ2-7; 7 bases fit TRBD2. The J call is in doubt because the DNA end fits TRBJ2-5 better. From germline, CDR1 is DFQATT and CDR2 SNEGSKA (reference sequence). This CDR3 spans 12 amino acids. As DNA, the CDR3 is TGCAGGGCGGAGGGGACTACCGAGACCCAGTACTTC. Its translation is CRAEGTTETQYF.

This clonotype was detected a few times. The J gene is TRBJ2-3, the V gene TRBV9; 11 bases match TRBD2. J was trimmed by 3 bases and V by 3 bases; bases with no gene match: 6. The germline gives CDR1 SGDLS, CDR2 YYNGEE. The CDR3 contains 16 residues. The CDR3 region has the DNA TGTGCCAGCAGCGCCTTTAGCGGGAGGGTGACAGATACGCAGTATTTT. Translating gives CASSAFSGRVTDTQYF.

This clonotype was recorded only once. The J gene is TRBJ2-4, the V gene TRBV2; no clear D. V lost 7 bases and J lost 8, with 9 bases in between. This CDR3 contains 11 residues. CDR1 is SNHLY, CDR2 FYNNEI, per germline. CDR3 protein: CASICLDIQYF. Written as DNA, the CDR3 is TGTGCCAGCATTTGCTTGGACATTCAGTACTTC.

The genes are TRBV12-3 or TRBV12-4 and TRBJ1-5; D gene ambiguous. The CDR3 covers 13 residues. The V end lost 6 bases, the J end lost 6 bases, and 12 bases lay between the germline ends. CDR3 DNA: TGTGCCAGCAGCGGTTTCGGTGGTCAGCCCCAGCATTTT. It is translated as CASSGFGGQPQHF.